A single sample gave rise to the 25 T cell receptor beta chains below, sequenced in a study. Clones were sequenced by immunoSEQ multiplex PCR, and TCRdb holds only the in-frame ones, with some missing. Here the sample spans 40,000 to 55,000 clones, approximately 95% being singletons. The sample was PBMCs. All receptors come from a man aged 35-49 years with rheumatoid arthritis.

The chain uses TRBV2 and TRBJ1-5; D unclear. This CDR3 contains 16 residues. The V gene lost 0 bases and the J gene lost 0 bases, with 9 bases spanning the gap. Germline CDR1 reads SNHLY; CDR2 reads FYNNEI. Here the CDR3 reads CASSEATGSSNQPQHF. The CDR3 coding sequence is TGTGCCAGCAGTGAAGCGACTGGGTCTAGCAATCAGCCCCAGCATTTT.

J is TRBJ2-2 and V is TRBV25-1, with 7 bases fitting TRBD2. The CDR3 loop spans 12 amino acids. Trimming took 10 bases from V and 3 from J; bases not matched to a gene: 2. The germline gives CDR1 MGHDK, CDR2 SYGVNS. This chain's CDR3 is CAMGGYTGELFF. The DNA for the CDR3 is TGTGCCATGGGGGGGTACACCGGGGAGCTGTTTTTT.

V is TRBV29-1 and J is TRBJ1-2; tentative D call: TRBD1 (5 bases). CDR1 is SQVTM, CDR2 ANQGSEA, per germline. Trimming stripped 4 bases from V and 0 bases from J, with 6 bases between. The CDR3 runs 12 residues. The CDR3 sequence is CSVGQTNYGYTF. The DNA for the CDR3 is TGCAGCGTTGGACAGACTAACTATGGCTACACCTTC.

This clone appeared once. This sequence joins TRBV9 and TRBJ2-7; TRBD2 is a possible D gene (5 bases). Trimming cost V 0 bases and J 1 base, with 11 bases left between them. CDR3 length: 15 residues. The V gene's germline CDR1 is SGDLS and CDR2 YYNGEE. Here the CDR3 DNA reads TGTGCCAGCAGCGTAGAGGCGGGCCCTTCCTACGAGCAGTACTTC. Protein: CASSVEAGPSYEQYF.

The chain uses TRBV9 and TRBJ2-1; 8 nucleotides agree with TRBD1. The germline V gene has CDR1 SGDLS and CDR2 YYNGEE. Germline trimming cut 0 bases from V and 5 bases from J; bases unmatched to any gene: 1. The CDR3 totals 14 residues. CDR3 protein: CASSVDRGDNEQFF. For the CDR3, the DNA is TGTGCCAGCAGCGTAGACAGGGGGGACAATGAGCAGTTCTTC.

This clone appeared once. Here the CDR3 reads CASSLRTGGTEAFF. The CDR3 coding sequence is TGTGCCAGTAGTCTACGGACAGGGGGGACTGAAGCTTTCTTT. This sequence joins TRBV19 and TRBJ1-1; TRBD1 agrees at 10 bases. Looked up from germline, CDR1 is LNHDA and CDR2 is SQIVND (reference sequence). Losses at the gene ends were 5 bases for V and 5 bases for J; bases not matched to a gene: 5. The CDR3 sequence is 14 residues long.

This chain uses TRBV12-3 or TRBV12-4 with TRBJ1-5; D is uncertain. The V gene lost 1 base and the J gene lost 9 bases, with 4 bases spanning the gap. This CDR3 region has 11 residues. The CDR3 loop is CASSLGGPQHF. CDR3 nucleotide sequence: TGTGCCAGCAGTTTAGGAGGGCCCCAGCATTTT.

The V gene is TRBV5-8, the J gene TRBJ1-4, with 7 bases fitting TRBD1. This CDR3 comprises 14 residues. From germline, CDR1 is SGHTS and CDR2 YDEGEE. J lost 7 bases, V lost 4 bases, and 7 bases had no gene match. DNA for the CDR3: TGTGCCAGCAGCAGGAACAGGGGAGGTGAAAAACTGTTTTTT. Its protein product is CASSRNRGGEKLFF.

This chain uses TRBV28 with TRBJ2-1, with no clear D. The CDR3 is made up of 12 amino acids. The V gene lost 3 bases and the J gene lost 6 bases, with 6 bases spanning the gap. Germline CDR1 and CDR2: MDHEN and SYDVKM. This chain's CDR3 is CASSLRGNEQFF. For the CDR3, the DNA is TGTGCCAGCAGTTTGAGAGGCAATGAGCAGTTCTTC.

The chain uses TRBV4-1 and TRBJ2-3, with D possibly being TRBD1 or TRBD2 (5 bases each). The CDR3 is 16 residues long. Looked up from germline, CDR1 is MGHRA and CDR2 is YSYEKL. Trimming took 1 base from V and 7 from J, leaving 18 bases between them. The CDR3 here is CASSQVANPYRNTQYF. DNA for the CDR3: TGCGCCAGCAGCCAAGTAGCGAACCCATACAGGAATACGCAGTATTTT.

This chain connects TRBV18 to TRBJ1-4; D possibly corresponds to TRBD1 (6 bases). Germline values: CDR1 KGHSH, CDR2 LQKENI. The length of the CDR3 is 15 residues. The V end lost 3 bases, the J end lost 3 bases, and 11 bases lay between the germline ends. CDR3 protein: CASSPTTGSNEKLFF. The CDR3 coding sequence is TGTGCCAGCTCACCTACTACAGGGTCTAATGAAAAACTGTTTTTT.

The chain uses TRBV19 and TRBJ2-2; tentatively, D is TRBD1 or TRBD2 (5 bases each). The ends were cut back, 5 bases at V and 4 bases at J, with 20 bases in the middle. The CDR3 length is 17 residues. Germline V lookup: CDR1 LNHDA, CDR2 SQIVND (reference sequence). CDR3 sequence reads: CASSPLGLRGGTGELFF. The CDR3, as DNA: TGTGCCAGTAGTCCCCTGGGGCTGAGGGGCGGCACCGGGGAGCTGTTTTTT.

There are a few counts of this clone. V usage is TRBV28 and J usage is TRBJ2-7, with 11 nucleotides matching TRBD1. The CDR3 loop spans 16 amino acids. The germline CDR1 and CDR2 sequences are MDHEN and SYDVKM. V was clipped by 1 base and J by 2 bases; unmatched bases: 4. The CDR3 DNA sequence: TGTGCCAGCAGTTTATCCCGGGGACAGGGGGCCTACGAGCAGTACTTC. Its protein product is CASSLSRGQGAYEQYF.

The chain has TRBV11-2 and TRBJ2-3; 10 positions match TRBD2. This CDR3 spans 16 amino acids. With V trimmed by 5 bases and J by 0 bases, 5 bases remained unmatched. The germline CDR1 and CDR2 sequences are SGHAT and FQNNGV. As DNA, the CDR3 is TGTGCCAGCAGCATAGGGACTAGCGCAAGCACAGATACGCAGTATTTT. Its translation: CASSIGTSASTDTQYF.

The CDR3 DNA reads TGTGCCAGCAGTTTAGCAGGCTCTGGAAACACCATATATTTT. This gives the protein CASSLAGSGNTIYF. The chain has TRBV27 and TRBJ1-3; D unresolved. From germline, CDR1 is MNHEY and CDR2 SMNVEV (reference sequence). Trimming stripped 2 bases from V and 0 bases from J, with 5 bases between. CDR3 length equals 14 residues.

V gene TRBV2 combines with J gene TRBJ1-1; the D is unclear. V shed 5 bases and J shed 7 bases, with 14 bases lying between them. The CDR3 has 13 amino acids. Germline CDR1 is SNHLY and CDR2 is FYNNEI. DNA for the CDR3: TGTGCCAGCAGTTCGGTGGGAATAGGTGAAGCTTTCTTT. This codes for CASSSVGIGEAFF.

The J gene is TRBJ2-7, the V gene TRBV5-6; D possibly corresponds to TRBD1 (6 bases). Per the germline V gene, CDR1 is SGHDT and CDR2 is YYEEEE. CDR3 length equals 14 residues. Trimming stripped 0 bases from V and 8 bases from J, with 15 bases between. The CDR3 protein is CASSLAVAGVQQYF. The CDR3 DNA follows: TGTGCCAGCAGCTTGGCCGTGGCAGGGGTGCAGCAGTACTTC.

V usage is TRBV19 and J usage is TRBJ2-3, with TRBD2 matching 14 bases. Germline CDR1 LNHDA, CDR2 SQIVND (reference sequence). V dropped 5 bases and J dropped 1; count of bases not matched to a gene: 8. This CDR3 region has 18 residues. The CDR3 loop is CASSRGTSGSGGTDTQYF. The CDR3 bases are TGTGCCAGTAGTCGGGGGACTAGCGGGAGCGGGGGCACAGATACGCAGTATTTT.

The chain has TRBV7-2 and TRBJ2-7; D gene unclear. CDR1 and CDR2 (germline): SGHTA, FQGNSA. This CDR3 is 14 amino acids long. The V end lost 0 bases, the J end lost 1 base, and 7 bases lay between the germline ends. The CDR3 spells CASSLARSSYEQYF. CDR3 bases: TGTGCCAGCAGCTTAGCACGGTCATCCTACGAGCAGTACTTC.

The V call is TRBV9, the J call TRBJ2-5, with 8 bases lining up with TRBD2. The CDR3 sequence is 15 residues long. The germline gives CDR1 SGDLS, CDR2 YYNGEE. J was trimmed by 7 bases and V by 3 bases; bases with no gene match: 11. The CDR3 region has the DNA TGTGCCAGCAGCGCCTCGGGGGGGGCGGTGGGGACCCAGTACTTC. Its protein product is CASSASGGAVGTQYF. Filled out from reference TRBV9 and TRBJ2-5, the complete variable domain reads DSGVTQTPKHLITATGQRVTLRCSPRSGDLSVYWYQQSLDQGLQFLIQYYNGEERAKGNILERFSAQQFPDLHSELNLSSLELGDSALYFCASSASGGAVGTQYFGPGTRLLVL.

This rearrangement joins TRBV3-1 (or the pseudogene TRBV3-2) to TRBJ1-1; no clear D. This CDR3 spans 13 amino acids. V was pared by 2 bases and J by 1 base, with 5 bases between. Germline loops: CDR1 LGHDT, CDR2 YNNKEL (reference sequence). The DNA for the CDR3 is TGTGCCAGCAGCCAACCCCAGAACACTGAAGCTTTCTTT. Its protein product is CASSQPQNTEAFF.

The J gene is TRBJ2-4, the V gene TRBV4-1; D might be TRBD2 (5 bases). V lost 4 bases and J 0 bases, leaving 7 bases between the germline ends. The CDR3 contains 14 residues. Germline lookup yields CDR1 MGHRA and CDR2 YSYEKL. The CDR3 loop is CASSPGEAKNIQYF. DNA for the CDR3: TGCGCCAGCAGCCCCGGGGAAGCCAAAAACATTCAGTACTTC.

The CDR3 loop reads CASSARDRGDYEQYF. The CDR3 coding sequence is TGTGCCAGCAGCGCGAGAGACAGGGGTGACTACGAGCAGTACTTC. The chain is built from TRBV9 and TRBJ2-7; 8 positions agree with TRBD1. V shed 3 bases and J 3 bases; nucleotides not matched to a gene: 8. Germline CDR1 reads SGDLS; CDR2 reads YYNGEE. The CDR3 is 15 residues long.

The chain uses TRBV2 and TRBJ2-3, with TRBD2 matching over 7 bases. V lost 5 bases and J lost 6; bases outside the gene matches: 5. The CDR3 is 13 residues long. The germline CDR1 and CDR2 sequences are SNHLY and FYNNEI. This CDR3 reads CASSRAAGDTQYF. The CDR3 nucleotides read TGTGCCAGCAGTAGAGCAGCGGGGGATACGCAGTATTTT.

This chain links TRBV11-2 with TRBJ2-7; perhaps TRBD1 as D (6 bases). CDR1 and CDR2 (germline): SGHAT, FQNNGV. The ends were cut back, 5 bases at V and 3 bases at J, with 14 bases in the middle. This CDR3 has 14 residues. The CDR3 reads CASSADRMLYEQYF. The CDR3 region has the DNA TGTGCCAGCAGCGCCGACAGGATGCTCTACGAGCAGTACTTC.